This TCR beta chain came from a study of regulatory dendritic cells for organ transplantation. Broader study findings: Mature dendritic cells appeared to drive more memory CD8+ clonal expansion than regulatory ones.

About this clone: What it recognizes is unknown.

CFSE-labeled sorted T cells met regulatory or mature dendritic cells for four to five days. There are 17 residues in the CDR3. Germline V gene sequence: CDR1 MGHRA, CDR2 YSYEKL. The V gene end was trimmed by 3 bases and the J gene end by 0 bases; junction bases not matched to a gene: 6. Sequencing used immunoSEQ multiplex PCR; TCRdb keeps in-frame clones, though not all of them. Here the sample spans approximately 12,000 clones, roughly 60% being singletons. The sequence derives from a human donor in good health. V usage is TRBV4-1 and J usage is TRBJ2-7; TRBD2 matches 12 bases. What was sequenced was naive CD8+ T cells from blood cultured with dendritic cells. Subset of the sample: CD45RA+ naive T cells. The CDR3 region has the DNA TGCGCCAGCAGCCAGGTCCCTAGCGGGGGGGTCTCCTACGAGCAGTACTTC. This gives the protein CASSQVPSGGVSYEQYF.